This is a list of T cell receptor beta chains from one sample in a study of CD8+CD57+ T cells in acquired aplastic anemia. TCRdb re-analysed the reads in MiXCR, keeping a single row per CDR3 protein. The data hold more than 150,000 distinct CDR3 sequences, with about 47% observed a single time. The material sequenced was sorted CD4+, CD8+, or CD8+CD57+ T cells (not recorded which) from PBMCs. The receptors shown here come from a human donor in good health. Both conserved end residues are part of each CDR3. Fields, in order: D gene, V gene, J gene, clone size, CDR3 DNA, CDR3 protein. D genes are given only for firm matches. Where a row states a size, it is once, few, many or the class of an expanded clone; other rows omit it.

d_call: NA; v_call: TRBV19; j_call: TRBJ2-5; clone_size: few; cdr3_nt: TGTGCCAGTCGGGATTTCCAAGAGACCCAGTACTTC; cdr3_aa: CASRDFQETQYF
d_call: TRBD2; v_call: TRBV15; j_call: TRBJ2-1; clone_size: many; cdr3_nt: TGTGCCACCAGCAGTTTAGCGGGAGACCTCAATGAGCAGTTCTTC; cdr3_aa: CATSSLAGDLNEQFF
d_call: TRBD2; v_call: TRBV5-1; j_call: TRBJ2-3; clone_size: NA; cdr3_nt: TGCGCCAGCACCGGGACGCGGGGGGGGAGCACAGATACGCAGTATTTT; cdr3_aa: CASTGTRGGSTDTQYF
d_call: TRBD1; v_call: TRBV19; j_call: TRBJ2-1; clone_size: NA; cdr3_nt: TGTGCCAGTAGCATAGGGGGCTATGAGCAGTTCTTC; cdr3_aa: CASSIGGYEQFF
d_call: NA; v_call: TRBV2; j_call: TRBJ2-2; clone_size: NA; cdr3_nt: TGTGCCAGCACACAGGCGGGTGGCAGCACCGGGGAGCTGTTTTTT; cdr3_aa: CASTQAGGSTGELFF
d_call: TRBD2; v_call: TRBV20-1; j_call: TRBJ2-3; clone_size: many; cdr3_nt: TGCAGTGCCCCCGACCGAGGAGCGGGAGGGAGCACAGATACGCAGTATTTT; cdr3_aa: CSAPDRGAGGSTDTQYF
d_call: NA; v_call: TRBV7-9; j_call: TRBJ2-5; clone_size: few; cdr3_nt: TGTGCCAGCAGCTTAGGCCCTCAGGGGGGAGAGACCCAGTACTTC; cdr3_aa: CASSLGPQGGETQYF
d_call: TRBD2; v_call: TRBV5-1; j_call: TRBJ2-7; clone_size: NA; cdr3_nt: TGCGCCAGCAGTCTCCTAGCGGGGCACTCCTACGAGCAGTACTTC; cdr3_aa: CASSLLAGHSYEQYF
d_call: TRBD1; v_call: TRBV11-1; j_call: TRBJ1-5; clone_size: many; cdr3_nt: TGTGCCAGCAGCTTAGGGACAGGGGGCGGCAATCAGCCCCAGCATTTT; cdr3_aa: CASSLGTGGGNQPQHF
d_call: NA; v_call: TRBV5-1; j_call: TRBJ1-3; clone_size: NA; cdr3_nt: TGCGCCAGCAGCTTGGGGGGGGTCTTCTCTGGAAACACCATATATTTT; cdr3_aa: CASSLGGVFSGNTIYF
d_call: NA; v_call: TRBV20-1; j_call: TRBJ1-1; clone_size: once; cdr3_nt: TGCAGTGCTACCCGGTTGAACACTGAAGCTTTCTTT; cdr3_aa: CSATRLNTEAFF
d_call: TRBD1; v_call: TRBV15; j_call: TRBJ1-4; clone_size: few; cdr3_nt: TGTGCCACCAGCGGACAGGGCGTACTTTCAACTAATGAAAAACTGTTTTTT; cdr3_aa: CATSGQGVLSTNEKLFF
d_call: TRBD1; v_call: TRBV24-1; j_call: TRBJ2-2; clone_size: many; cdr3_nt: TGTGCCACCAGTGATTTGCAAACAGGGGGCTTGACCGGGGAGCTGTTTTTT; cdr3_aa: CATSDLQTGGLTGELFF
d_call: NA; v_call: TRBV2; j_call: TRBJ2-5; clone_size: NA; cdr3_nt: TGTGCCAGCAGTGAAGCGGATCAGGGCGCCCAGTACTTC; cdr3_aa: CASSEADQGAQYF
d_call: NA; v_call: TRBV5-1; j_call: TRBJ2-1; clone_size: NA; cdr3_nt: TGCGCCAGCAGCTTGAGGGGTTTCAACAATGAGCAGTTCTTC; cdr3_aa: CASSLRGFNNEQFF
d_call: TRBD1; v_call: TRBV6-5; j_call: TRBJ2-7; clone_size: many; cdr3_nt: TGTGCCAGCAACCCGGGACAGGGCTCCTACGAGCAGTACTTC; cdr3_aa: CASNPGQGSYEQYF
d_call: TRBD2; v_call: TRBV10-3; j_call: TRBJ2-1; clone_size: few; cdr3_nt: TGTGCCATGGGGACTAGCGGGGAGCGGGGCAATGAGCAGTTCTTC; cdr3_aa: CAMGTSGERGNEQFF
d_call: NA; v_call: TRBV9; j_call: TRBJ1-4; clone_size: NA; cdr3_nt: TGTGCCAGCAGCCCTCGCTCACAGGGTTCGGGTGAAAAACTGTTTTTT; cdr3_aa: CASSPRSQGSGEKLFF
d_call: NA; v_call: TRBV7-9; j_call: TRBJ2-5; clone_size: many; cdr3_nt: TGTGCCAGCAGCTCAGCTTATTTGACAGGCCGCCAAGAGACCCAGTACTTC; cdr3_aa: CASSSAYLTGRQETQYF
d_call: NA; v_call: TRBV5-1; j_call: TRBJ2-7; clone_size: few; cdr3_nt: TGCGCCAGCAGGGTGGGCTCCGGTGCCTACGAGCAGTACTTC; cdr3_aa: CASRVGSGAYEQYF
d_call: NA; v_call: TRBV6-1; j_call: TRBJ2-3; clone_size: NA; cdr3_nt: TGTGCCAGCAGACGCAGGGGTGGGGCAGATACGCAGTATTTT; cdr3_aa: CASRRRGGADTQYF
d_call: NA; v_call: TRBV28; j_call: TRBJ1-1; clone_size: NA; cdr3_nt: TGTGCCAGCAGTTTAGGGAAAAGAGCTTTCTTT; cdr3_aa: CASSLGKRAFF
d_call: NA; v_call: TRBV20-1; j_call: TRBJ1-1; clone_size: NA; cdr3_nt: TGCAGTGCCAGCTCACCACGTGGGGGTATCGCCACTGAAGCTTTCTTT; cdr3_aa: CSASSPRGGIATEAFF
d_call: NA; v_call: TRBV29-1; j_call: TRBJ1-1; clone_size: NA; cdr3_nt: TGCAGCGTTGAAGAGAACCTGAACACTGAAGCTTTCTTT; cdr3_aa: CSVEENLNTEAFF
d_call: TRBD2; v_call: TRBV15; j_call: TRBJ2-7; clone_size: NA; cdr3_nt: TGTGCCAGCAGCTTTCCGGGAGGGGCCCTCTACGAGCAGTACTTC; cdr3_aa: CASSFPGGALYEQYF
d_call: NA; v_call: TRBV5-6; j_call: TRBJ2-5; clone_size: NA; cdr3_nt: TGTGCCAGCAGCCACCCGCAAGAGGGGGAACAACCCGTTGAGACCCAGTACTTC; cdr3_aa: CASSHPQEGEQPVETQYF
d_call: TRBD1; v_call: TRBV7-8; j_call: TRBJ1-1; clone_size: many; cdr3_nt: TGTGCCAGCAGCAAAGACAGGGGGCTCATGAACACTGAAGCTTTCTTT; cdr3_aa: CASSKDRGLMNTEAFF
d_call: NA; v_call: TRBV7-2; j_call: TRBJ2-2; clone_size: many; cdr3_nt: TGTGCCAGCAGCTTAGCCCTACATGCGGGGGAGCTGTTTTTT; cdr3_aa: CASSLALHAGELFF
d_call: TRBD1; v_call: TRBV6-2/TRBV6-3; j_call: TRBJ2-7; clone_size: NA; cdr3_nt: TGTGCCAGCAGTCCCCATTCCGGGACAGGGACCTTAGAGCAGTACTTC; cdr3_aa: CASSPHSGTGTLEQYF
d_call: NA; v_call: TRBV25-1; j_call: TRBJ1-2; clone_size: NA; cdr3_nt: TGTGCCAGCAGTTACTACAGTGGGACGGACTATGGCTACACCTTC; cdr3_aa: CASSYYSGTDYGYTF
d_call: TRBD1; v_call: TRBV6-1; j_call: TRBJ2-7; clone_size: many; cdr3_nt: TGTGCCAGCAGTAATCGGGACAGTCCCTACGAGCAGTACTTC; cdr3_aa: CASSNRDSPYEQYF
d_call: TRBD2; v_call: TRBV24-1; j_call: TRBJ2-2; clone_size: NA; cdr3_nt: TGTGCCACCAGAGGCAGTATAGCGGGAGGGCGCACCGGGGAGCTGTTTTTT; cdr3_aa: CATRGSIAGGRTGELFF
d_call: NA; v_call: TRBV5-5; j_call: TRBJ2-6; clone_size: many; cdr3_nt: TGTGCCAGCAGCTTTCTGAGCTCTGGGGCCAACGTCCTGACTTTC; cdr3_aa: CASSFLSSGANVLTF
d_call: NA; v_call: TRBV29-1; j_call: TRBJ2-1; clone_size: NA; cdr3_nt: TGCAGCGTTGTGGGCGTTGCGAATGAGCAGTTCTTC; cdr3_aa: CSVVGVANEQFF
d_call: NA; v_call: TRBV7-9; j_call: TRBJ2-5; clone_size: many; cdr3_nt: TGTGCCAGCAGCTTAGTTCCGGAGACCCAGTACTTC; cdr3_aa: CASSLVPETQYF
d_call: TRBD2; v_call: TRBV5-4; j_call: TRBJ2-2; clone_size: NA; cdr3_nt: TGTGCCAGCAGCCCATTAGCGGGAGATAGTGGGGAGCTGTTTTTT; cdr3_aa: CASSPLAGDSGELFF
d_call: NA; v_call: TRBV19; j_call: TRBJ2-5; clone_size: few; cdr3_nt: TGTGCCAGTAGTATCGGCAGACAAGAGACCCAGTACTTC; cdr3_aa: CASSIGRQETQYF
d_call: NA; v_call: TRBV29-1; j_call: TRBJ1-5; clone_size: NA; cdr3_nt: TGCAGCGTTGAAGACAGTGATAGCAATCAGCCCCAGCATTTT; cdr3_aa: CSVEDSDSNQPQHF
d_call: NA; v_call: TRBV7-3; j_call: TRBJ2-5; clone_size: many; cdr3_nt: TGTGCCAGCAGCCCCACTGGGGCCCAAGAGACCCAGTACTTC; cdr3_aa: CASSPTGAQETQYF
d_call: NA; v_call: TRBV5-5; j_call: TRBJ1-6; clone_size: once; cdr3_nt: TGTGCCAGCAGCGAACAGGGCATTAATTCACCCCTCCACTTT; cdr3_aa: CASSEQGINSPLHF
d_call: TRBD1; v_call: TRBV7-2; j_call: TRBJ2-5; clone_size: NA; cdr3_nt: TGTGCCAGCAGCCCCGGGACAGGGGACCAAGAGACCCAGTACTTC; cdr3_aa: CASSPGTGDQETQYF
d_call: TRBD1; v_call: TRBV10-3; j_call: TRBJ2-7; clone_size: NA; cdr3_nt: TGTGCCATCAGGACAGGGGACTCGGACGAGCAGTACTTC; cdr3_aa: CAIRTGDSDEQYF
d_call: TRBD1; v_call: TRBV20-1; j_call: TRBJ1-2; clone_size: once; cdr3_nt: TGCAGTGCTGACAGGGGGCAGGATGGCTACACCTTC; cdr3_aa: CSADRGQDGYTF
d_call: TRBD2; v_call: TRBV25-1; j_call: TRBJ2-3; clone_size: NA; cdr3_nt: TGTGCCAGCAGTGAATGGAATAGCGGGGGCCTCGATACGCAGTATTTT; cdr3_aa: CASSEWNSGGLDTQYF
d_call: TRBD2; v_call: TRBV2; j_call: TRBJ2-7; clone_size: many; cdr3_nt: TGTGCCAGCAGTGAACGGGGTAGCGGGAGGTTCAACGAGCAGTACTTC; cdr3_aa: CASSERGSGRFNEQYF
d_call: NA; v_call: TRBV6-5; j_call: TRBJ1-2; clone_size: many; cdr3_nt: TGTGCCAGCAGTTACGACGCGGGGGCTGACTATGGCTACACCTTC; cdr3_aa: CASSYDAGADYGYTF
d_call: TRBD1; v_call: TRBV2; j_call: TRBJ1-2; clone_size: NA; cdr3_nt: TGTGCCAGCAGGACCGGGACAGGGGGCGCGGATGGCTACACCTTC; cdr3_aa: CASRTGTGGADGYTF
d_call: TRBD2; v_call: TRBV29-1; j_call: TRBJ2-1; clone_size: NA; cdr3_nt: TGCAGCGTAGGCCCGAGCGGGAGTCAGTATGAGCAGTTCTTC; cdr3_aa: CSVGPSGSQYEQFF
d_call: NA; v_call: TRBV2; j_call: TRBJ1-5; clone_size: NA; cdr3_nt: TGTGCCAGCAGTGAAAGGACAGTTAGCAATCAGCCCCAGCATTTT; cdr3_aa: CASSERTVSNQPQHF
d_call: NA; v_call: TRBV12-3/TRBV12-4; j_call: TRBJ2-6; clone_size: many; cdr3_nt: TGTGCCAGCAGCCAACACGCGGTTAGCTCTGGGGCCAACGTCCTGACTTTC; cdr3_aa: CASSQHAVSSGANVLTF
d_call: NA; v_call: TRBV9; j_call: TRBJ1-2; clone_size: NA; cdr3_nt: TGTGCCAGCAGTCCCCCGGCGTCTTTAAACTATGGCTACACCTTC; cdr3_aa: CASSPPASLNYGYTF
d_call: TRBD1; v_call: TRBV20-1; j_call: TRBJ2-7; clone_size: many; cdr3_nt: TGCAGTGCTACCCACGGGACAGGGACCAACGAGCAGTACTTC; cdr3_aa: CSATHGTGTNEQYF
d_call: NA; v_call: TRBV19; j_call: TRBJ1-2; clone_size: NA; cdr3_nt: TGTGCCAGTAGTACTCGACAGAATTCTAACTATGGCTACACCTTC; cdr3_aa: CASSTRQNSNYGYTF
d_call: NA; v_call: TRBV20-1; j_call: TRBJ2-2; clone_size: many; cdr3_nt: TGCAGTGCCCAAAGCGGGGACAAAGGCGGCACCGGGGAGCTGTTTTTT; cdr3_aa: CSAQSGDKGGTGELFF
d_call: NA; v_call: TRBV7-9; j_call: TRBJ1-3; clone_size: NA; cdr3_nt: TGTGCCAGCAGCCCAAGCAGGGCTGGAAACACCATATATTTT; cdr3_aa: CASSPSRAGNTIYF
d_call: NA; v_call: TRBV2; j_call: TRBJ2-7; clone_size: NA; cdr3_nt: TGTGCCAGCAGTGTAGGGCTAGGGGGGAAGAGCTCCTACGAGCAGTACTTC; cdr3_aa: CASSVGLGGKSSYEQYF
d_call: NA; v_call: TRBV15; j_call: TRBJ2-1; clone_size: NA; cdr3_nt: TGTGCCACCAGCAGAGATGGGACGGAGTACAATGAGCAGCTCTTC; cdr3_aa: CATSRDGTEYNEQLF
d_call: NA; v_call: TRBV19; j_call: TRBJ1-4; clone_size: many; cdr3_nt: TGTGCCACCGAGTCAGGGGCCGGTAATGAAAAACTGTTTTTT; cdr3_aa: CATESGAGNEKLFF
d_call: TRBD2; v_call: TRBV3-1; j_call: TRBJ2-7; clone_size: NA; cdr3_nt: TGTGCCAGCGGGCAACTAGCGGGAAACGAGCAGTACTTC; cdr3_aa: CASGQLAGNEQYF
d_call: TRBD2; v_call: TRBV7-3; j_call: TRBJ2-1; clone_size: many; cdr3_nt: TGTGCCAGCAGCGATAGCGGGAGGGCCCGGAATGAGCAGTTCTTC; cdr3_aa: CASSDSGRARNEQFF